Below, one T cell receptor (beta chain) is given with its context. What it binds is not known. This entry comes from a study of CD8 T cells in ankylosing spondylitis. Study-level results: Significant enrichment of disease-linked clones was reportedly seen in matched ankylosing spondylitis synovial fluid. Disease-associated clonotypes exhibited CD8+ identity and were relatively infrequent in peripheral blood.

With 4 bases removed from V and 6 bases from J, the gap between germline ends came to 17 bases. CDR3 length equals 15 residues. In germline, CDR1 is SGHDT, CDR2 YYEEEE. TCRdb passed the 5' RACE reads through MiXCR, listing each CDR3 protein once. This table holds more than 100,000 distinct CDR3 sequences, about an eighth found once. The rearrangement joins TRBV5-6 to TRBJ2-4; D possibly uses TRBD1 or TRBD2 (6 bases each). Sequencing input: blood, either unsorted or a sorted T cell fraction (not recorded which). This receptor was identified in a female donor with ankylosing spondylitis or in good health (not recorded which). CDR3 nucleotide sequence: TGTGCCAGCAGCCCCTGGAGGGGGGTAGGAAACATTCAGTACTTC. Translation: CASSPWRGVGNIQYF.